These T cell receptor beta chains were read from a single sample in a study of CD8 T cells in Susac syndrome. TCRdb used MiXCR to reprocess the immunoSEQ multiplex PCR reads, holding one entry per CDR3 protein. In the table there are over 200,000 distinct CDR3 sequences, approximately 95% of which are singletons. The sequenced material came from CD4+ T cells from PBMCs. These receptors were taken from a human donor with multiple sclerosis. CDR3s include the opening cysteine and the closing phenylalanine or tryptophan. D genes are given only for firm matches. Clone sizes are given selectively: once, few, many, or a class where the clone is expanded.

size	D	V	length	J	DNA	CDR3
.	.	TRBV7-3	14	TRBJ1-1	TGTGCCAGCAGCCTTGGGTCTAGAATGTCTGAAGCTTTCTTT	CASSLGSRMSEAFF
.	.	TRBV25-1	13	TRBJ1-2	TGTGCCAGCAGTGAAATGAGGCCGGGCGGCTACACCTTC	CASSEMRPGGYTF
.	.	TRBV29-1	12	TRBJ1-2	TGCAGCGTTGAAGACCCCAAGTATGGCTACACCTTC	CSVEDPKYGYTF
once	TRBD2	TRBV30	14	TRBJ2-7	TGTGCCTGGAGCCCGGGGGTAGCGGGGGACGAGCAGTACTTC	CAWSPGVAGDEQYF
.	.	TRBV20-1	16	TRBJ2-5	TGCATGAGCTCCCCTCTACAACCGGGGTACCAAGAGACCCAGTACTTC	CMSSPLQPGYQETQYF
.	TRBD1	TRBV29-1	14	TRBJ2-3	TGCAGCGTCCCGGGACAGGGCCACACAGATACGCAGTATTTT	CSVPGQGHTDTQYF
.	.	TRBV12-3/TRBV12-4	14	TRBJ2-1	TGTGCCAGCAGTTTCGGGACCCAGAACAATGAGCAGTTCTTC	CASSFGTQNNEQFF
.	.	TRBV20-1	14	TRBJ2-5	TGCAGTGCTCCCCGGGCCGGACCCCAAGAGACCCAGTACTTC	CSAPRAGPQETQYF
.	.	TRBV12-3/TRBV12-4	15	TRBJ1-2	TGTGCCAGCAGGGCGACAGGTTTTACCAACCCAAGCTACACCTTC	CASRATGFTNPSYTF
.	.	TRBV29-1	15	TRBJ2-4	TGCAGCGGTTCTTACGGACAGACAGCCAAAAACATTCAGTACTTC	CSGSYGQTAKNIQYF
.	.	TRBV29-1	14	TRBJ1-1	TGCAGCGTTGAAATCAGCAGGGGGAACACTGAAGCTTTCTTT	CSVEISRGNTEAFF
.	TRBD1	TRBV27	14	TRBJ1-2	TGTGCCAGCACCCCAGCCGGGACAGAGCCCGGGGTTACCTTC	CASTPAGTEPGVTF
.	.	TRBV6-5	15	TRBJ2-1	TGTGCCAGCAGTTACTTTCGCCTAGCGAAGAATGAGCAGTTCTTC	CASSYFRLAKNEQFF
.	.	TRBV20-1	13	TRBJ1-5	TGCAGTGCTACCCGGGACGTCCAGCAGCCCCAGCATTTT	CSATRDVQQPQHF
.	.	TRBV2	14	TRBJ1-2	TGTGCCAGCTCCTCCCTGGGCCCGAACTATGGCTACACCTTC	CASSSLGPNYGYTF
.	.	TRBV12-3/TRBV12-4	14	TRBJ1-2	TGTGCCAGCAGTTTAAAGAGACAGGTCTATGGCTACACCTTC	CASSLKRQVYGYTF
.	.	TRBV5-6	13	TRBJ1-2	TGTGCCAGCAGCCGGAACCTTAACTATGGCTACACCTTC	CASSRNLNYGYTF
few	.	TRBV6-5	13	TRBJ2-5	TGTGCCAGCAGTTACTCGATTCTGGAGACCCAGTACTTC	CASSYSILETQYF
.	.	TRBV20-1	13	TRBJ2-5	TGCAGTGCCCCTAATGGGGGAGAAGAGACCCAGTACTTC	CSAPNGGEETQYF
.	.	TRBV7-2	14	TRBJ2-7	TGTGCCAGCAGCTTCGGGACGGAAGCCTACGAGCAGTACTTC	CASSFGTEAYEQYF
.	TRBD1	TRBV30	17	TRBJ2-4	TGTGCCTGGAGTTCTACAGGGGGCGTAAAGGGCAAAAACATTCAGTACTTC	CAWSSTGGVKGKNIQYF
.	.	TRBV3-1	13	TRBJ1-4	TGTGCCAGCAGCCAAGAATCGCGAGAAAAACTGTTTTTT	CASSQESREKLFF
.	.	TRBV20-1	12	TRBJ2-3	TGCAGTGTCGACAGGAGCACAGATACGCAGTATTTT	CSVDRSTDTQYF
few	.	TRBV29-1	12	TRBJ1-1	TGCAGCGTTGCGACAGGGAACACTGAAGCTTTCTTT	CSVATGNTEAFF
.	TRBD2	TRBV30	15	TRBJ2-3	TGTGCCTGGGCGCCGGGACTAGCGGCCACAGATACGCAGTATTTT	CAWAPGLAATDTQYF
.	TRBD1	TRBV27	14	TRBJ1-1	TGTGCCAGCAGAAAACAGGGGGCGGACACTGAAGCTTTCTTT	CASRKQGADTEAFF
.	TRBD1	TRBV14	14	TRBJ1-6	TGTGCCAGCGTCCCGAGGGACAGGGGATCACCCCTCCACTTT	CASVPRDRGSPLHF
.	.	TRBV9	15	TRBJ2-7	TGTGCCAGCAGCTCCGAGGCGGGACAGACCTACGAGCAGTACTTC	CASSSEAGQTYEQYF
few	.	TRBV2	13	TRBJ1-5	TGTGCCAGCAGTGTCGGGGGGAATCAGCCCCAGCATTTT	CASSVGGNQPQHF
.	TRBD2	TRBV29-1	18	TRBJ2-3	TGCAGCGTTGAAGGGGCTAGCGGGGGGCAACCTCACACAGATACGCAGTATTTT	CSVEGASGGQPHTDTQYF
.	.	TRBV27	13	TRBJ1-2	TGTGCCAGCAGTGGCGGAGGGTACTATGGCTACACCTTC	CASSGGGYYGYTF
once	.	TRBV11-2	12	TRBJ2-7	TGTGCCAGCAGCTTAGTACGGCACGAGCAGTACTTC	CASSLVRHEQYF
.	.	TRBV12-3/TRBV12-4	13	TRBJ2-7	TGTGCCAGCAGTTTTGACGGACCCTACGAGCAGTACTTC	CASSFDGPYEQYF
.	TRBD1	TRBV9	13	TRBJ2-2	TGTGCCAGCGACAGGGGGGCGATCGGGGAGCTGTTTTTT	CASDRGAIGELFF
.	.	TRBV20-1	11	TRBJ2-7	TGCAGTGCTGAGAACTCCTACGAGCAGTACTTC	CSAENSYEQYF
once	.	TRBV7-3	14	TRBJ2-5	TGTGCCAGCAGCCTAACGGGACAACAAGAGACCCAGTACTTC	CASSLTGQQETQYF
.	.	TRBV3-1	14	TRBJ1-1	TGTGCCAGCAGCCAAGGACTGCACCTCACTGAAGCTTTCTTT	CASSQGLHLTEAFF
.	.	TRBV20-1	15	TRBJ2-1	TGCAGTGCCGCAAGCGGACTAACAATAAGCAATGAGCAGTTCTTC	CSAASGLTISNEQFF